The 17 T cell receptor beta chains presented below share a single source sample, sequenced in a study of cytomegalovirus exposure and HLA in healthy donors. Some clones are missing from TCRdb's copy, which holds only in-frame ones; the method was immunoSEQ multiplex PCR. The sample includes around 110,000 clones, about 85% seen only once; the top ten take about 2%. The sequencing input was PBMCs. Every receptor here comes from a woman in her late teens or twenties in good health and CMV-seropositive.

This clone was found a few times. This chain joins TRBV21-1 and TRBJ1-1. TRBV21-1 counts as a pseudogene. The CDR3 contains 15 residues. This chain's CDR3 is CASSQGSRSNTEAFF. The CDR3 DNA sequence: TGTGCCAGCAGCCAAGGTAGCAGATCGAACACTGAAGCTTTCTTT.

This clone was detected once. CDR3: CASTKTGGPNEKLFF. DNA for the CDR3: TGTGCCAGCACCAAGACAGGGGGCCCGAATGAAAAACTGTTTTTT. V is TRBV5-5 and J is TRBJ1-4; 10 bases line up with TRBD1. In germline, CDR1 is SGHKS, CDR2 YYEKEE (reference sequence). J was trimmed by 5 bases and V by 6 bases; bases with no gene match: 7. The CDR3 consists of 15 residues.

The V gene is TRBV6-1, the J gene TRBJ1-6, with 7 bases aligning to TRBD1. The CDR3 spans 14 residues. V gave up 10 bases and J gave up 6 bases; unmatched junction bases: 9. The germline V gene encodes CDR1 MNHNS and CDR2 SASEGT. The CDR3 here is CATRDRIPNSPLHF. The DNA of the CDR3 is TGTGCCACCCGGGACAGAATACCTAATTCACCCCTCCACTTT.

The V gene is TRBV6-4, the J gene TRBJ2-3; 10 positions match TRBD2. The CDR3 sequence is 15 residues long. The ends lost 3 bases at V and 3 bases at J; junction bases unmatched: 3. CDR1 MRHNA and CDR2 SNTAGT come from the germline V gene. The CDR3 loop reads CASSERSGGTDTQYF. DNA for the CDR3: TGTGCCAGCAGTGAACGTAGCGGGGGGACAGATACGCAGTATTTT.

The V and J genes are TRBV18 and TRBJ2-4, with 7 bases aligning to TRBD1. The trim removed 3 bases at V and 1 base at J, leaving 3 bases unmatched. Looked up from germline, CDR1 is KGHSH and CDR2 is LQKENI. The CDR3 extends over 15 amino acids. CDR3 in amino acids: CASSPPGQAKNIQYF. CDR3 bases: TGTGCCAGCTCACCCCCGGGACAGGCCAAAAACATTCAGTACTTC.

The chain joins TRBV5-1 to TRBJ1-3, with D possibly being TRBD1 (6 bases). Germline V gene lookup returns CDR1 SGHRS and CDR2 YFSETQ. The CDR3 has 18 residues. The ends were cut back, 2 bases at V and 0 bases at J, with 18 bases in the middle. CDR3 bases: TGCGCCAGCAGCTTTTCCCAGACAGGCCATACCTCTGGAAACACCATATATTTT. It is translated as CASSFSQTGHTSGNTIYF.

This chain uses TRBV6-5 with TRBJ2-1, with a possible D match to TRBD2 (5 bases). The V and J ends lost 7 bases and 3 bases respectively, with 16 bases between them. The CDR3 is 15 amino acids. The germline V gene has CDR1 MNHEY and CDR2 SVGAGI. CDR3 sequence reads: CASKNTPAGYNEQFF. The CDR3, as DNA: TGTGCCAGCAAGAACACCCCGGCGGGCTACAATGAGCAGTTCTTC.

CDR3 coding DNA: TGTGCCAGTAGTATTACCTGGGGGGGCCCTGGTGAGCAGTTCTTC. The encoded protein is CASSITWGGPGEQFF. The gene calls are TRBV19 and TRBJ2-1; a possible D gene is TRBD2 (7 bases). The length of the CDR3 is 15 residues. Per germline, CDR1 LNHDA and CDR2 SQIVND (reference sequence). V lost 3 bases to trimming and J lost 9 bases, with 18 bases between them.

This clone has a handful of counts. This chain links TRBV27 with TRBJ1-2; D might be TRBD1 (5 bases). Germline CDR1 and CDR2: MNHEY and SMNVEV (reference sequence). This CDR3 region has 13 residues. V was shortened by 6 bases and J by 3 bases, with 11 bases between the two germline ends. CDR3 bases: TGTGCCAGCAGGGGGGGACGGCACTATGGCTACACCTTC. It codes for CASRGGRHYGYTF.

This sequence joins TRBV4-1 and TRBJ1-5, with a possible D match to TRBD1 (5 bases). Germline assignment: CDR1 MGHRA and CDR2 YSYEKL. Trimming pared 0 bases from V and 0 bases from J, leaving 9 bases between. The CDR3 totals 16 residues. CDR3: CASSQEGGISNQPQHF. CDR3 nucleotides: TGCGCCAGCAGCCAAGAGGGGGGAATTAGCAATCAGCCCCAGCATTTT.

In this sample, this clone turned up a few times. This chain uses TRBV28 with TRBJ2-7, with TRBD1 identical over 7 bases. This CDR3 is built from 12 residues. Germline CDR1 is MDHEN and CDR2 is SYDVKM. Trimming at V came to 11 bases and at J to 3 bases, leaving 7 bases not matched to a gene. In nucleotides, the CDR3 is TGTGCCTCGACGGACAGGAACTACGAGCAGTACTTC. Encoded protein: CASTDRNYEQYF.

This clone was found once. V usage is TRBV2 and J usage is TRBJ1-5; possibly TRBD1 for D (6 bases). Germline V gene sequence: CDR1 SNHLY, CDR2 FYNNEI. This CDR3 region has 15 residues. The V and J ends lost 6 bases and 3 bases respectively, with 15 bases between them. The CDR3 nucleotides are TGTGCCAGCAGAATAAACAGGGATCCCAATCAGCCCCAGCATTTT. Translation: CASRINRDPNQPQHF.

The chain carries TRBV6-5 and TRBJ2-2; TRBD1 aligns across 8 bases. The germline V gene encodes CDR1 MNHEY and CDR2 SVGAGI. V lost 8 bases, J lost 4 bases, and 9 bases stayed unmatched. The CDR3 is 15 amino acids. DNA of the CDR3: TGTGCCAGCCGGCGAGACAGGGGTATCACCGGGGAGCTGTTTTTT. Protein product: CASRRDRGITGELFF.

The J gene is TRBJ1-6, the V gene TRBV7-8, with D possibly TRBD1 on 5 matching bases. The CDR3 length is 17 residues. The V end lost 1 base, the J end lost 0 bases, and 10 bases lay between the germline ends. Germline V CDR1 and CDR2: SGHVS, FQNEAQ. In DNA, the CDR3 is TGTGCCAGCAGCTTAGGGGGCAGGGTCTCCTATAATTCACCCCTCCACTTT. It codes for CASSLGGRVSYNSPLHF.

V gene TRBV9 combines with J gene TRBJ2-5; D might be TRBD2 (6 bases). The CDR3 runs to 15 residues. Per germline, CDR1 SGDLS and CDR2 YYNGEE. V lost 0 bases and J 2 bases, leaving 11 bases between the germline ends. This chain's CDR3 is CASSVDGGGQETQYF. DNA for the CDR3: TGTGCCAGCAGCGTAGATGGTGGGGGGCAAGAGACCCAGTACTTC.

The gene calls are TRBV29-1 and TRBJ2-3, with 8 bases lining up with TRBD2. The germline V gene has CDR1 SQVTM and CDR2 ANQGSEA. The V segment lost 5 bases and the J segment 2 bases; nucleotides outside the gene matches: 9. CDR3 length: 15 amino acids. The CDR3 spells CSVITGGGNTDTQYF. CDR3 DNA: TGCAGCGTTATCACCGGCGGGGGGAACACAGATACGCAGTATTTT.

In nucleotides, the CDR3 is TGTGCCAGCAGCTTAGCGAGGGACAGTAATTCACCCCTCCACTTT. Amino acids: CASSLARDSNSPLHF. This chain joins TRBV7-2 and TRBJ1-6, with TRBD1 matching over 7 bases. CDR1 is SGHTA and CDR2 is FQGNSA in the germline V gene. This CDR3 has 15 residues. Unmatched junction bases numbered 2, after V lost 0 bases and J lost 6 bases.